A single sample gave rise to the 31 T cell receptor beta chains below, sequenced in a study of breast tumors, draining lymph nodes, adjacent tissues. Via MiXCR, TCRdb re-called the multiplex PCR reads, giving one row per CDR3 protein. The table lists about 200,000 distinct CDR3 sequences, less than 40% of them singletons, with approximately 3.6% in the top ten. Samples came from axillary lymph nodes draining the breast cancer. The sequencing sample was made of axillary lymph node tissue. These receptors were obtained from a female donor with breast cancer. Some clones in this sample may be carry-over from other donors' samples.

This clonotype occurred many times. This chain links TRBV10-3 with TRBJ2-3; the D gene is possibly TRBD2 (6 bases). The germline V gene has CDR1 ENHRY and CDR2 SYGVKD. The V and J ends lost 7 bases and 3 bases respectively, with 17 bases between them. The CDR3 runs 15 residues. The CDR3 loop reads CAIKRRAGRTDTQYF. DNA for the CDR3: TGTGCCATCAAAAGACGGGCGGGGAGGACAGATACGCAGTATTTT.

This clonotype came up many times. V is TRBV7-2 and J is TRBJ2-5; 9 bases fit TRBD2. CDR1 and CDR2 from the germline V gene are SGHTA and FQGNSA. This CDR3 has 16 amino acids. The junction had 4 bases not matched to a gene; V was cut back by 1 base and J by 1 base. In DNA form, the CDR3 reads TGTGCCAGCAGCTTAGGGATAGCGGGGGCCCAAGAGACCCAGTACTTC. Its protein is CASSLGIAGAQETQYF.

This clonotype was counted at least ten times. This rearrangement joins TRBV12-5 to TRBJ1-5, with no clear D. V gave up 3 bases and J gave up 6 bases, with 12 bases separating them. The V gene's germline CDR1 is LGHNT and CDR2 FRNRAP. The CDR3 extends over 14 amino acids. As DNA, the CDR3 is TGTGCTAGTGGTTTAACGTGGGCGGGTCAGCCCCAGCATTTT. It is translated as CASGLTWAGQPQHF.

As DNA, the CDR3 is TGTGCCAGCACCCCCCGAACGGTATCCTACGAGCAGTACTTC. Amino acid sequence: CASTPRTVSYEQYF. The genes are TRBV6-5 and TRBJ2-7; D ambiguous. The CDR3 spans 14 residues. Per the germline V gene, CDR1 is MNHEY and CDR2 is SVGAGI. Deletions cut 7 bases from V and 1 base from J, with 14 bases between.

This clonotype was recorded at least ten times. DNA of the CDR3: TGCAGTGCTTCCCATCCCACCGGGGAGCTGTTTTTT. Its translation is CSASHPTGELFF. This chain connects TRBV20-1 to TRBJ2-2; D uncertain. The CDR3 sequence is 12 residues long. The V end was cut by 5 bases, the J end by 4 bases, with 8 bases between. CDR1 is DFQATT, CDR2 SNEGSKA, per germline (reference sequence).

The gene calls are TRBV4-2 and TRBJ2-1; TRBD2 agrees at 7 bases. Trimming cost V 3 bases and J 7 bases; bases outside gene matches: 3. CDR3 length: 13 amino acids. From germline, CDR1 is LGHNA and CDR2 YNFKEQ. In DNA, the CDR3 is TGTGCCAGCAGCCACCGGCGGGGGAATGAGCAGTTCTTC. Translation gives CASSHRRGNEQFF.

V usage is TRBV4-2 and J usage is TRBJ1-2; D is unclear. The CDR3 is made up of 13 amino acids. Trimming shortened V by 7 bases and J by 6 bases, and 15 bases separated the two germline ends. CDR1 and CDR2 (germline): LGHNA, YNFKEQ. The CDR3 bases are TGTGCCAGCACCCGGCGGCAGTCGAATGGCTACACCTTC. Amino acids: CASTRRQSNGYTF.

This clonotype has a count of ten or more. DNA of the CDR3: TGCGCCAGCAGCCAAGTCCCGGGACTGGGATCACTCGAGCAGTACTTC. The encoded protein is CASSQVPGLGSLEQYF. The chain has TRBV4-1 and TRBJ2-7; D is perhaps TRBD2 (6 bases). V dropped 1 base and J dropped 6 bases, with 19 bases sitting between them. CDR1 MGHRA and CDR2 YSYEKL come from the germline V gene. This CDR3 has 16 amino acids.

In regard to this clonotype: One end of the junction does not line up with germline, which may come from a read error. The chain couples TRBV7-2 to TRBJ2-1; D may be TRBD1 or TRBD2 (6 bases each). The CDR3 is made up of 15 amino acids. The germline CDR1 and CDR2 sequences are SGHTA and FQGNSA. The chain's CDR3 is CASSLVGGRYNEQLF. The CDR3 DNA follows: TGTGCCAGCAGCTTAGTAGGGGGGCGGTACAATGAGCAGCTCTTC. Full variable domain (remainder filled in from reference TRBV7-2 and TRBJ2-1): GAGVSQSPSNKVTEKGKDVELRCDPISGHTALYWYRQSLGQGLEFLIYFQGNSAPDKSGLPSDRFSAERTGGSVSTLTIQRTQQEDSAVYLCASSLVGGRYNEQLFGPGTRLTVL.

This clonotype showed up many times. The chain's CDR3 is CASSLAPAHSGNTIYF. The CDR3 nucleotides read TGTGCCAGCAGCTTAGCGCCAGCGCACTCTGGAAACACCATATATTTT. V gene TRBV7-9 combines with J gene TRBJ1-3; D remains ambiguous. The CDR3 runs to 16 residues. The V end was cut by 0 bases, the J end by 0 bases, with 9 bases between. CDR1 is SEHNR, CDR2 FQNEAQ, per germline (reference sequence).

To note about this clonotype: One end of the junction does not line up with germline, which may come from a read error. This chain connects TRBV18 to TRBJ1-2, with D uncertain. Germline V gene lookup returns CDR1 KGHSH and CDR2 LQKENI. The CDR3 spans 13 residues. CDR3 residues: CASSRNTNYGYTF. The CDR3, as DNA: TGTGCCAGTTCACGTAACACTAACTATGGCTACACCTTC.

This clonotype was counted at least ten times. The CDR3 is CASSIGQGLRNQPQHF. CDR3 DNA: TGTGCCAGTAGTATAGGGCAGGGGCTCCGAAATCAGCCCCAGCATTTT. The rearrangement joins TRBV19 to TRBJ1-5, with D perhaps matching TRBD1 (6 bases). V lost 1 base to trimming and J lost 4 bases, with 14 bases between them. Germline CDR1 is LNHDA and CDR2 is SQIVND (reference sequence). The CDR3 is 16 residues long.

The chain carries TRBV27 and TRBJ1-5; possibly TRBD1 for D (5 bases). Germline V lookup: CDR1 MNHEY, CDR2 SMNVEV (reference sequence). Deletions cut 7 bases from V and 1 base from J, with 14 bases between. There are 15 residues in the CDR3. CDR3 bases: TGTGCCAGCAATCCTACAGGTAACAGCAATCAGCCCCAGCATTTT. Translated: CASNPTGNSNQPQHF.

As DNA, the CDR3 is TGCAGTGCTAGATTGGGACTAGCGGGAGCGCAGAATGAGCAGTTCTTC. It translates to CSARLGLAGAQNEQFF. V gene TRBV20-1 combines with J gene TRBJ2-1; 14 nucleotides align to TRBD2. The CDR3 covers 16 residues. In germline, CDR1 is DFQATT, CDR2 SNEGSKA (reference sequence). V trimming: 2 bases; J trimming: 7 bases; junction bases outside the gene matches: 7.

Ten or more counts support this clonotype. This chain uses TRBV5-6 with TRBJ2-3; tentatively, D is TRBD1 or TRBD2 (6 bases each). Trimming stripped 6 bases from V and 4 bases from J, with 18 bases between. Germline V lookup: CDR1 SGHDT, CDR2 YYEEEE. The CDR3 runs to 15 residues. The CDR3 nucleotides read TGTGCCAGCACCCCTGGGACGAGGGGGGCAGATACGCAGTATTTT. It is translated as CASTPGTRGADTQYF. The full variable domain, rest sourced from reference TRBV5-6 and TRBJ2-3, is DAGVTQSPTHLIKTRGQQVTLRCSPKSGHDTVSWYQQALGQGPQFIFQYYEEEERQRGNFPDRFSGHQFPNYSSELNVNALLLGDSALYLCASTPGTRGADTQYFGPGTRLTVL.

The table lists this clonotype with many counts. The chain combines TRBV5-1 with TRBJ2-3, with 9 bases matching TRBD2. CDR1 and CDR2 (germline): SGHRS, YFSETQ. The CDR3 is made up of 14 amino acids. After removal of 2 bases from V and 4 bases from J, the junction contained 2 bases not matched to a gene. Here the CDR3 reads CASSFSSGADTQYF. The DNA for the CDR3 is TGCGCCAGCAGCTTCTCTAGCGGGGCAGATACGCAGTATTTT.

This clonotype was recorded at least ten times. J is TRBJ2-7 and V is TRBV4-1, with D possibly being TRBD2 (5 bases). Germline CDR1 MGHRA, CDR2 YSYEKL. CDR3 length: 14 amino acids. The V gene lost 3 bases and the J gene lost 3 bases, with 12 bases spanning the gap. CDR3 in DNA: TGCGCCAGCAGCCAGGTACCGGGGAACTACGAGCAGTACTTC. This translates into CASSQVPGNYEQYF.

The chain employs TRBV5-1 and TRBJ2-6, with TRBD1 as a possible D gene (6 bases). Germline V gene lookup returns CDR1 SGHRS and CDR2 YFSETQ. The CDR3 has 10 residues. Deletions cut 6 bases from V and 18 bases from J, with 13 bases between. The CDR3 DNA reads TGCGCCAGCAAGGACCAGGGACAGACTTTC. Translating it yields CASKDQGQTF.

The chain links TRBV10-3 to TRBJ1-4; D ambiguous. CDR3 length equals 12 residues. V was trimmed by 4 bases and J by 8 bases, leaving 8 bases between them. Germline V gene sequence: CDR1 ENHRY, CDR2 SYGVKD. The CDR3 region is CAISAGREKLFF. The CDR3 nucleotides read TGTGCCATCAGTGCAGGCAGGGAAAAACTGTTTTTT.

There are many counts of this clonotype. This chain uses TRBV18 with TRBJ1-2, with D possibly being TRBD1 (5 bases). The germline V gene has CDR1 KGHSH and CDR2 LQKENI. The CDR3 is made up of 15 amino acids. V was pared by 2 bases and J by 0 bases, with 10 bases between. The CDR3 sequence: CASSPEAGTNYGYTF. CDR3 in DNA: TGTGCCAGCTCACCAGAGGCAGGGACTAACTATGGCTACACCTTC.

This clonotype has ten or more counts. The chain joins TRBV7-2 to TRBJ2-5; the D gene is possibly TRBD2 (5 bases). Trimming removed 3 bases from V and 7 bases from J, with 9 bases in between. Germline lookup yields CDR1 SGHTA and CDR2 FQGNSA. This CDR3 is 12 amino acids long. CDR3 residues: CASSFLALTQYF. CDR3 sequence (DNA): TGTGCCAGCAGCTTTCTAGCCTTGACCCAGTACTTC.

This chain uses TRBV11-2 with TRBJ1-5, with D hard to call. CDR3 length equals 17 residues. Germline V gene lookup returns CDR1 SGHAT and CDR2 FQNNGV. V dropped 3 bases and J dropped 0 bases, with 15 bases sitting between them. In nucleotides, the CDR3 is TGTGCCAGCAGCTTGGCGGATGGGGTTTCTAGCAATCAGCCCCAGCATTTT. It encodes CASSLADGVSSNQPQHF.

This clonotype was recorded many times. The chain uses TRBV29-1 and TRBJ1-2, with no clear D. V lost 3 bases and J 2 bases, leaving 7 bases between the germline ends. Looked up from germline, CDR1 is SQVTM and CDR2 is ANQGSEA. The CDR3 spans 12 residues. CDR3 loop: CSVEWRNYGYTF. The CDR3 DNA sequence: TGCAGCGTTGAGTGGCGAAACTATGGCTACACCTTC.

This rearrangement joins TRBV18 to TRBJ2-5; D is undetermined. The CDR3 runs to 14 residues. CDR1 is KGHSH and CDR2 is LQKENI in the germline V gene. V shed 5 bases and J shed 4 bases, with 14 bases lying between them. The CDR3 here is CASSVLQSGETQYF. DNA for the CDR3: TGTGCCAGCTCAGTACTCCAGTCAGGAGAGACCCAGTACTTC.

This clonotype was picked up many times. The chain recombines TRBV12-3 or TRBV12-4 with TRBJ1-2, with D unresolved. V lost 5 bases, J lost 5 bases, and 15 bases lay in between. This CDR3 comprises 14 residues. CDR3 DNA sequence: TGTGCCAGCAGTGTCACCGGGAACTCTTATGGCTACACCTTC. This encodes CASSVTGNSYGYTF.

This clonotype was seen at least ten times. This chain joins TRBV12-3 or TRBV12-4 and TRBJ2-1, with TRBD2 as a possible D gene (7 bases). CDR3 size: 14 residues. Trimming left V 7 bases short and J 6 bases short, with 16 bases between. Written as DNA, the CDR3 is TGTGCCAGCACCGACCGGGGGGCGGGCAATGAGCAGTTCTTC. It specifies CASTDRGAGNEQFF.

There are many counts of this clonotype. This chain uses TRBV20-1 with TRBJ2-1; D is uncertain. Between the trimmed V and J ends, which lost 0 bases and 3 bases, there was a span of 6 bases. Looked up from germline, CDR1 is DFQATT and CDR2 is SNEGSKA (reference sequence). This CDR3 spans 13 amino acids. For the CDR3, the DNA is TGCAGTGCTAGAGATCCCAACTACAATGAGCAGTTCTTC. Its translation is CSARDPNYNEQFF.

The chain has TRBV2 and TRBJ1-2; TRBD1 is a possible D gene (5 bases). Trimming cost V 5 bases and J 4 bases, with 11 bases left between them. The CDR3 spans 13 residues. Germline assignment: CDR1 SNHLY and CDR2 FYNNEI. The CDR3 DNA sequence: TGTGCCAGCAGTCCCCGCCAGGGCTATGGCTACACCTTC. Amino acid sequence: CASSPRQGYGYTF.

The chain joins TRBV6-1 to TRBJ1-5, with 10 nucleotides matching TRBD1. This CDR3 has 16 residues. The trim removed 2 bases at V and 4 bases at J, leaving 5 bases unmatched. The V gene's germline CDR1 is MNHNS and CDR2 SASEGT. This CDR3 is CASSEWGTGANQPQHF. In nucleotides, the CDR3 is TGTGCCAGCAGTGAATGGGGGACAGGGGCAAATCAGCCCCAGCATTTT.

On this clonotype itself: This could be a read error, since a much larger clone is one nucleotide away. The V gene is TRBV5-1, the J gene TRBJ2-7; no firm D call. Germline loops: CDR1 SGHRS, CDR2 YFSETQ. This CDR3 comprises 13 residues. Here the CDR3 reads CASSSGNSDEQYF. Written as DNA, the CDR3 is TGCGCCAGCAGCTCTGGAAACTCCGACGAGCAGTACTTC.

This clonotype came up many times. The chain has TRBV2 and TRBJ1-2; the match to TRBD1 covers 9 bases. Germline CDR1 is SNHLY and CDR2 is FYNNEI. The V gene end was trimmed by 2 bases and the J gene end by 7 bases; junction bases not matched to a gene: 5. The CDR3 has 14 amino acids. The CDR3 DNA follows: TGTGCCAGCAGTGAACAGGACAGGGGAGGTGGCTACACCTTC. It encodes CASSEQDRGGGYTF.